Ten or more counts support the clone carrying this T cell receptor (beta chain). Antigen unknown. Primers used in a second PCR of roughly 6 to 12 cycles were a sample-barcoded 5' primer and a J-beta primer mix. TCRdb reprocessed the 5' RACE reads with MiXCR, giving one entry per CDR3 protein. Of about 1.6 million distinct CDR3 sequences in the sample, roughly 32% were seen once. Aged about 6 to 95, donors were systemically healthy Caucasians from Russia. The sample is drawn from a study of blood T cells in healthy people across ages. Overall study results and limits: Naive and antigen-experienced cells were not separated, limiting conclusive comparison.

The germline V and J ends were trimmed by 4 bases and 7 bases, with 19 bases remaining between them. The CDR3 consists of 15 residues. CDR1 and CDR2 from the germline V gene are LGHNA and YNFKEQ. The sequenced sample was blood. The genes are TRBV4-2 and TRBJ1-2; no clear D. The clonotype comes from a woman aged 30 to 39 in good health. The CDR3 DNA follows: TGTGCCAGCAGCCCCCGAGGCAGAACCTCTGGTGGCTACACCTTC. It specifies CASSPRGRTSGGYTF.